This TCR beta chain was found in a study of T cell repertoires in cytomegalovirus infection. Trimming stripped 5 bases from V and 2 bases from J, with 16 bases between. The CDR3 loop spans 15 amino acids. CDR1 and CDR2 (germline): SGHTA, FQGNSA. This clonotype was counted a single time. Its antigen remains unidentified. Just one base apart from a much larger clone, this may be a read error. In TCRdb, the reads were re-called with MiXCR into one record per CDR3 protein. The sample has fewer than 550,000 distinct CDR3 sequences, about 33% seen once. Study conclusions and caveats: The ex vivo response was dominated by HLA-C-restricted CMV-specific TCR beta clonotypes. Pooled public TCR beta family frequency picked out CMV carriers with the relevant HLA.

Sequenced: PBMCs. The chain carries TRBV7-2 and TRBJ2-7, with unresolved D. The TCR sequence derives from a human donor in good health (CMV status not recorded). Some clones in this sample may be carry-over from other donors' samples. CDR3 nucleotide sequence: TGTGCCAGCAGCCTCCAACCATCAGTGACCTACGAGCAGTACTTC. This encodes CASSLQPSVTYEQYF.